This entry concerns a single T cell receptor (beta chain). Its cognate antigen is unknown. The data derive from a study of cytomegalovirus exposure and HLA in healthy donors. Study summary: From roughly 180 million T cells, an earlier analysis saw approximately 110 million unique TCR beta sequences.

CDR1 is SEHNR and CDR2 is FQNEAQ in the germline V gene (reference sequence). V dropped 4 bases and J dropped 1; count of bases not matched to a gene: 11. CDR3 length: 17 residues. Notes on the study in general: According to an earlier analysis, most TCR beta V segments yielded productive rearrangements about 90% or about 30% of the time.

Use of 60 Vbeta and 13 Jbeta primers characterized the PCR. Profiling relied on immunoSEQ multiplex PCR, and the TCRdb table lists in-frame clones only, not all of them. This sample has 65,000 to 95,000 clones, with under 80% found just once. The rearrangement joins TRBV7-9 to TRBJ2-5, with TRBD1 matching 8 bases. Sequencing used PBMCs. This clonotype originated in a human donor in good health. CDR3 nucleotides: TGTGCCAGCAGCTCAATCCAGGGGGCTTGGGTCCAAGAGACCCAGTACTTC. Protein: CASSSIQGAWVQETQYF. Based on the CDR3 plus reference TRBV7-9 and TRBJ2-5, the full variable domain is DTGVSQNPRHKITKRGQNVTFRCDPISEHNRLYWYRQTLGQGPEFLTYFQNEAQLEKSRLLSDRFSAERPKGSFSTLEIQRTEQGDSAMYLCASSSIQGAWVQETQYFGPGTRLLVL.